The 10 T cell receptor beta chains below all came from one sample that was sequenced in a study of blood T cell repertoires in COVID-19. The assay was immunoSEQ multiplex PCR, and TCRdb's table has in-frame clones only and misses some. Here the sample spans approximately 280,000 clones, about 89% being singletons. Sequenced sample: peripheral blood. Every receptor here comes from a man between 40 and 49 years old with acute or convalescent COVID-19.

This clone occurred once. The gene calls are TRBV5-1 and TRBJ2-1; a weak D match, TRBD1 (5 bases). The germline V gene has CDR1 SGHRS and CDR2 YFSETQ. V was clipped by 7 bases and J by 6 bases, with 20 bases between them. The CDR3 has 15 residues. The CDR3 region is CASGATDPIRNEQFF. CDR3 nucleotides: TGCGCCAGCGGGGCGACCGATCCGATCCGCAATGAGCAGTTCTTC.

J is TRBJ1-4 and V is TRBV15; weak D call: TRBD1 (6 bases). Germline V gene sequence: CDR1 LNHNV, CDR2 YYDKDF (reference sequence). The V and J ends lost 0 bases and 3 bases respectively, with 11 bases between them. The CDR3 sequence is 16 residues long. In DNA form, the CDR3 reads TGTGCCACCAGCAGAGATGCGGGGGCGGCTAATGAAAAACTGTTTTTT. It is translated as CATSRDAGAANEKLFF.

This CDR3 reads CASSLGLTGHSGEKLFF. Written as DNA, the CDR3 is TGTGCCAGCAGTCTTGGGCTTACAGGGCATTCGGGGGAAAAACTGTTTTTT. The chain joins TRBV7-6 to TRBJ1-4; D might be TRBD1 (6 bases). Germline CDR1 and CDR2: SGHVS and FNYEAQ. CDR3 length: 17 amino acids. V lost 6 bases and J 8 bases, leaving 25 bases between the germline ends.

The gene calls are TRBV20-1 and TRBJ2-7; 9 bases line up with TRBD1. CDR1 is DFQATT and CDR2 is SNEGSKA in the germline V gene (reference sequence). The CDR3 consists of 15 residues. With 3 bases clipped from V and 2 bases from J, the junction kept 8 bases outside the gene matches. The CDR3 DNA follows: TGCAGTGCTAGTCCCGGGACAGGGATTACCTACGAGCAGTACTTC. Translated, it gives CSASPGTGITYEQYF.

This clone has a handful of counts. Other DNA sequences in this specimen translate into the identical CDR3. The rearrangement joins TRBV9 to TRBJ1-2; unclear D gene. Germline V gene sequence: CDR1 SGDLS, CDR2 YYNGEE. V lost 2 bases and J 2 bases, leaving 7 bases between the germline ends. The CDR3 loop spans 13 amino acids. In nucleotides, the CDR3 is TGTGCCAGCAGCGTTTCCGTAAACTATGGCTACACCTTC. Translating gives CASSVSVNYGYTF.

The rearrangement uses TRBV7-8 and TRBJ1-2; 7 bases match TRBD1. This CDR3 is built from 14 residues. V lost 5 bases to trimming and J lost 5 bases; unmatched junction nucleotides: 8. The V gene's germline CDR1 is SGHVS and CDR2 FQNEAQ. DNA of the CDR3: TGTGCCAGCAGCCTTACAGGGGTGGGGTATGGCTACACCTTC. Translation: CASSLTGVGYGYTF.

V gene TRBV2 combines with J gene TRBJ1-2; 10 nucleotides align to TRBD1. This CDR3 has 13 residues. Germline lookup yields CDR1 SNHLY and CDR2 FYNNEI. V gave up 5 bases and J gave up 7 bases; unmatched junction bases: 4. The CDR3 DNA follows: TGTGCCAGCAGTCCCCGGGACAGGGGTGGCTACACCTTC. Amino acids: CASSPRDRGGYTF.

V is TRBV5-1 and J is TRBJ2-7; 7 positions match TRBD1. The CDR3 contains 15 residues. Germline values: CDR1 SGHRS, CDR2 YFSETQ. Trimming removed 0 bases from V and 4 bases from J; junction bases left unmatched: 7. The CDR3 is CASSLEGGVAYEQYF. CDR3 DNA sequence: TGCGCCAGCAGCTTGGAAGGGGGCGTCGCTTACGAGCAGTACTTC.

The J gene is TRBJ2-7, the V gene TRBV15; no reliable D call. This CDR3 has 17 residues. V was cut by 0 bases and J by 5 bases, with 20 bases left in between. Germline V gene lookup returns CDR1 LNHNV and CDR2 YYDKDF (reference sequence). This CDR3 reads CATSRDSHQVRAHEQYF. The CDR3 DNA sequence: TGTGCCACCAGCAGAGATTCACACCAGGTCAGAGCCCACGAGCAGTACTTC. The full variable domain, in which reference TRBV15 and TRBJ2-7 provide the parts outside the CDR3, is DAMVIQNPRYQVTQFGKPVTLSCSQTLNHNVMYWYQQKSSQAPKLLFHYYDKDFNNEADTPDNFQSRRPNTSFCFLDIRSPGLGDTAMYLCATSRDSHQVRAHEQYFGPGTRLTVT.

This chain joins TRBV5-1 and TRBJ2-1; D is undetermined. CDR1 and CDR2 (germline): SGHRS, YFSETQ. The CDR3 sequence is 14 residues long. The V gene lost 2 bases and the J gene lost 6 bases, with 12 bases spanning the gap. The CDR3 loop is CASSLVPAPNEQFF. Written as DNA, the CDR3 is TGCGCCAGCAGCTTAGTGCCTGCGCCCAATGAGCAGTTCTTC.